This TCR beta chain originates from a study of long-term antiretroviral therapy in people with HIV. Assay version v3.0 of immunoSEQ was used, and it was run at survey level. Produced via immunoSEQ multiplex PCR; TCRdb's table is partial and in-frame only. The repertoire holds roughly 18,000 clones, with around 91% as singletons. Samples held about 0.85-11 million cryopreserved PBMC before DNA extraction. The germline gives CDR1 SEHNR, CDR2 FQNEAQ (reference sequence). The CDR3 length is 12 residues. The V gene lost 5 bases and the J gene lost 5 bases, with 9 bases spanning the gap. This clone was counted between two and nine times. Antigen specificity is unknown. Study findings and constraints: Clones expanded before ART dominated the repertoire at all time points.

This clonotype was obtained from a man in his forties or fifties with HIV. The sequencing used unsorted PBMCs, collected 4.2 years after starting antiretroviral therapy. J is TRBJ1-1 and V is TRBV7-9, with a weak D call TRBD1 (5 bases). CDR3 region: CASSRRDTEAFF. DNA of the CDR3: TGTGCCAGCAGCCGCAGGGATACTGAAGCTTTCTTT.